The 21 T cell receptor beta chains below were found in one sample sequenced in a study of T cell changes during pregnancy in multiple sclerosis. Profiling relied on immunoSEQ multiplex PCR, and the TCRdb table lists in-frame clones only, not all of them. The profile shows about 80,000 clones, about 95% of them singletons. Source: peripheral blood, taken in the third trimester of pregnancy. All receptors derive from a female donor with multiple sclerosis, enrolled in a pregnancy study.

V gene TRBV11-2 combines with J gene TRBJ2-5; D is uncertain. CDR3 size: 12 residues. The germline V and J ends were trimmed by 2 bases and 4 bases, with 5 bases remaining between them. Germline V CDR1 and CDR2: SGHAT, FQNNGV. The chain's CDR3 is CASSLIRETQYF. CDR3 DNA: TGTGCCAGCAGCTTAATCCGAGAGACCCAGTACTTC. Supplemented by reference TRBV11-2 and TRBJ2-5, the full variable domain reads EAGVAQSPRYKIIEKRQSVAFWCNPISGHATLYWYQQILGQGPKLLIQFQNNGVVDDSQLPKDRFSAERLKGVDSTLKIQPAKLEDSAVYLCASSLIRETQYFGPGTRLLVL.

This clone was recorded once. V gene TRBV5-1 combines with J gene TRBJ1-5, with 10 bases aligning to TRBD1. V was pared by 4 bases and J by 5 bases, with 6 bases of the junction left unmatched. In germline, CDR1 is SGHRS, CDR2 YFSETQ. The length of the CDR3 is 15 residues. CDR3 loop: CASSPGQGNYQPQHF. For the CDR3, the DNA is TGCGCCAGCAGCCCGGGACAGGGGAATTATCAGCCCCAGCATTTT.

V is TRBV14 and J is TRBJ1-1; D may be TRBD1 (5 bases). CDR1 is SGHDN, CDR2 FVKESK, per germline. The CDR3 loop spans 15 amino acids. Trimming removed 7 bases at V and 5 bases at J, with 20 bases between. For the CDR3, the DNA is TGTGCCAGCACGATGGAGGTACGGGGGAAAACTGAAGCTTTCTTT. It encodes CASTMEVRGKTEAFF.

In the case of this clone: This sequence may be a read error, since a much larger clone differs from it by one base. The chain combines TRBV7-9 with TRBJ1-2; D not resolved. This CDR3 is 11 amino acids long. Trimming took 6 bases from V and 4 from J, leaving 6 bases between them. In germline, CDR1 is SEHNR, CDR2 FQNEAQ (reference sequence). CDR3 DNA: TGTGCCAGCAGTCACAGCTATGGCTACACCTTC. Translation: CASSHSYGYTF.

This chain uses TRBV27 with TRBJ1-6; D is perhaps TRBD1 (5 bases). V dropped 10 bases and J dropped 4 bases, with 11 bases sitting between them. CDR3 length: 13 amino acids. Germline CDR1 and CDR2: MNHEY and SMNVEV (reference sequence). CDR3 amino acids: CATQQAYNSPLHF. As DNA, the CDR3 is TGTGCCACCCAACAGGCATATAATTCACCCCTCCACTTT.

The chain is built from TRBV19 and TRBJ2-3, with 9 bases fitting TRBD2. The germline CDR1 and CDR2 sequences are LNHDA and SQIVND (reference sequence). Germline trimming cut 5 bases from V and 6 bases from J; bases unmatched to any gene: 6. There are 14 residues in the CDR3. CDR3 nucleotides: TGTGCCAGTAGTTTGATGCGGGGGGGGGATACGCAGTATTTT. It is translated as CASSLMRGGDTQYF.

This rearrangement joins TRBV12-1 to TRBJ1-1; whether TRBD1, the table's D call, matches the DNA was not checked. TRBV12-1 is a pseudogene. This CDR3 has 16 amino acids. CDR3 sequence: CASTPLSGKPVPKAFF. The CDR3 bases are TGTGCCAGCACCCCCTTGTCAGGCAAGCCGGTTCCTAAAGCTTTCTTT.

In nucleotides, the CDR3 is TGTGCCCCCAGGGGCGGCGCTGACAGGGACTATGGCTACACCTTC. This sequence encodes CAPRGGADRDYGYTF. The rearrangement joins TRBV2 to TRBJ1-2, with 7 bases aligning to TRBD1. The germline gives CDR1 SNHLY, CDR2 FYNNEI. The V gene end was trimmed by 11 bases and the J gene end by 3 bases; junction bases not matched to a gene: 15. This CDR3 has 15 residues. The full variable domain, its missing parts supplied by reference TRBV2 and TRBJ1-2, is EPEVTQTPSHQVTQMGQEVILRCVPISNHLYFYWYRQILGQKVEFLVSFYNNEISEKSEIFDDQFSVERPDGSNFTLKIRSTKLEDSAMYFCAPRGGADRDYGYTFGSGTRLTVV.

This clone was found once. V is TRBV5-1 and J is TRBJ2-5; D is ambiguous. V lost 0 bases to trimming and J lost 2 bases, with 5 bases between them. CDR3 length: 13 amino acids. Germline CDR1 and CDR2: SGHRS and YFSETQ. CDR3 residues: CASSLDTQETQYF. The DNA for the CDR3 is TGCGCCAGCAGCTTGGACACGCAAGAGACCCAGTACTTC. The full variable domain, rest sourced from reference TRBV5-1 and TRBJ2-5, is KAGVTQTPRYLIKTRGQQVTLSCSPISGHRSVSWYQQTPGQGLQFLFEYFSETQRNKGNFPGRFSGRQFSNSRSEMNVSTLELGDSALYLCASSLDTQETQYFGPGTRLLVL.

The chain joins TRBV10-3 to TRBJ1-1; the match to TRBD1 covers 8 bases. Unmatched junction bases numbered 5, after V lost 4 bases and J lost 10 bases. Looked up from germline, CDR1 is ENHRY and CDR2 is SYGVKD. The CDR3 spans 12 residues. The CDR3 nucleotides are TGTGCCATCAGTGGGACAGGGCCAGGAGCTTTCTTT. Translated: CAISGTGPGAFF.

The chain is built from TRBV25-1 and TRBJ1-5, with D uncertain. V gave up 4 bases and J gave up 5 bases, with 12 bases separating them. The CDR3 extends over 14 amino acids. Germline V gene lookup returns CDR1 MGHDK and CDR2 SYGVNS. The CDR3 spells CASSGREAHQPQHF. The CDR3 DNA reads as TGTGCCAGCAGTGGCCGGGAAGCCCATCAGCCCCAGCATTTT.

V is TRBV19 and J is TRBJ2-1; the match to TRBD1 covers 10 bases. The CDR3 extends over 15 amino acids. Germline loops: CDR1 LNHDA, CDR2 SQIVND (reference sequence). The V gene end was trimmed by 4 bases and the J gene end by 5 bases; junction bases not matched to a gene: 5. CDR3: CASSTGQGRDNEQFF. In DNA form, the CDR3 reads TGTGCCAGTAGTACGGGACAGGGGAGGGACAATGAGCAGTTCTTC.

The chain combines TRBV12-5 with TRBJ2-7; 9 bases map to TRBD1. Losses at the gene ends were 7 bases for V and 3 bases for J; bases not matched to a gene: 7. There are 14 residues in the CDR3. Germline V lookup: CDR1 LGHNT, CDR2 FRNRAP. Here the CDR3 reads CASAGDREGYEQYF. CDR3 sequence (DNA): TGTGCTAGTGCGGGGGACAGGGAGGGCTACGAGCAGTACTTC.

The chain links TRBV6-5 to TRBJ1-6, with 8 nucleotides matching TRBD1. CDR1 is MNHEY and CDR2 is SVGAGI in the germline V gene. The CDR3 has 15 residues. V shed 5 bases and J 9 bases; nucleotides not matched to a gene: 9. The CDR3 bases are TGTGCCAGCAGTACCGGACAGGGAATCGGTTCACCCCTCCACTTT. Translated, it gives CASSTGQGIGSPLHF.

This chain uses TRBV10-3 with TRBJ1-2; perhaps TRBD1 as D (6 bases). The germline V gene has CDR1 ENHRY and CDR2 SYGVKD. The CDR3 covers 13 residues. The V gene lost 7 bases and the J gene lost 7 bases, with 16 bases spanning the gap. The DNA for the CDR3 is TGTGCCATCAATCCACAGGGAATGGGTGGCTACACCTTC. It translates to CAINPQGMGGYTF.

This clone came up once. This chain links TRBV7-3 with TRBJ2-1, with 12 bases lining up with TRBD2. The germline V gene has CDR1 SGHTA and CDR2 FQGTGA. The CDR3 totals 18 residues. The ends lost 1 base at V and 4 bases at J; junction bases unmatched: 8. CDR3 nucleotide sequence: TGTGCCAGCAGCTTAATACCTAGCGGGGGGGCACCGTACAATGAGCAGTTCTTC. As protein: CASSLIPSGGAPYNEQFF.

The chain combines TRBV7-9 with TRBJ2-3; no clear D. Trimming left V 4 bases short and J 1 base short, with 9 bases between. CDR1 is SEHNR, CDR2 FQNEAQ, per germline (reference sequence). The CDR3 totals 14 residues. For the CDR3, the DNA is TGTGCCAGCAGCTCCCTACCGGGCACAGATACGCAGTATTTT. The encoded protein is CASSSLPGTDTQYF.

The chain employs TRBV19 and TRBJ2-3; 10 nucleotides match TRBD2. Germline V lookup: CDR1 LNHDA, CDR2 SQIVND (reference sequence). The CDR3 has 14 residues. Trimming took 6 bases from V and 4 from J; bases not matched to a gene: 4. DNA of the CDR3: TGTGCCAGTAGCAAAAGCGGGGGGGCAGATACGCAGTATTTT. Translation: CASSKSGGADTQYF.

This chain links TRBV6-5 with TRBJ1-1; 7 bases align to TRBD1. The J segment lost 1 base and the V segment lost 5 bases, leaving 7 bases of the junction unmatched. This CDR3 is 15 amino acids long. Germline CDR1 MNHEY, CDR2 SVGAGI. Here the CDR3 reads CASSGQVLENTEAFF. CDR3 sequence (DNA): TGTGCCAGCAGTGGACAGGTTTTGGAGAACACTGAAGCTTTCTTT.

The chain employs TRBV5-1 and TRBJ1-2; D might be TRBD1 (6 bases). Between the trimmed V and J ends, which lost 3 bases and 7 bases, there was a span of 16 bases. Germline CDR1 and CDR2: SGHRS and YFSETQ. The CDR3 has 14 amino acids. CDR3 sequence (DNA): TGCGCCAGCAGCTCCACCCCAGGGGTTCCTGGCTACACCTTC. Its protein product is CASSSTPGVPGYTF.

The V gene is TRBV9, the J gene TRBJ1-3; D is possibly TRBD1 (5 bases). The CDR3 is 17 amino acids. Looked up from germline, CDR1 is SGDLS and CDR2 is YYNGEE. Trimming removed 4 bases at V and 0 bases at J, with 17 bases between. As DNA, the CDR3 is TGTGCCAGCAGCTTGTTTGACAGTCCGGCCTCTGGAAACACCATATATTTT. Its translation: CASSLFDSPASGNTIYF. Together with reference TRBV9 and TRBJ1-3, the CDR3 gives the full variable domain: DSGVTQTPKHLITATGQRVTLRCSPRSGDLSVYWYQQSLDQGLQFLIQYYNGEERAKGNILERFSAQQFPDLHSELNLSSLELGDSALYFCASSLFDSPASGNTIYFGEGSWLTVV.